This entry lists 31 T cell receptor beta chains sequenced from one sample in a study of T-cell reconstitution after alpha-beta-depleted transplantation in children. Study-wide points: Once a year had passed after transplant, T-cell counts and diversity came mostly from newly produced T cells.

No cognate antigen is known for these TCRs. Preparing the TCRbeta library involved the use of unique molecular identifiers. TCRdb recomputed calls from the PCR reads with MiXCR, one row per CDR3 protein. The sample contains about 300,000 distinct CDR3 sequences, over 7% of which appear only once. Sequenced material: peripheral blood, taken 360 days after TCRalphabeta/CD19-depleted stem cell transplant. Receptors were obtained from a female patient younger than 10 who had a stem cell transplant for Fanconi anemia, so the T cells may come from the graft donor.

The genes are TRBV2 and TRBJ1-5; 7 bases line up with TRBD1. Germline CDR1 is SNHLY and CDR2 is FYNNEI. The ends lost 11 bases at V and 3 bases at J; junction bases unmatched: 16. This CDR3 comprises 16 residues. CDR3 residues: CAFRIWRGRHNQPQHF. The CDR3 nucleotides read TGTGCCTTCAGAATTTGGAGGGGGCGCCACAATCAGCCCCAGCATTTT.

The chain is built from TRBV28 and TRBJ2-7; the match to TRBD2 covers 14 bases. V lost 4 bases to trimming and J lost 0 bases; unmatched junction nucleotides: 14. Germline CDR1 MDHEN, CDR2 SYDVKM. This CDR3 comprises 20 residues. CDR3 in DNA: TGTGCCAGCAGTTCCCTCTTTAGGACTAGCGGGAGGCCGAGCTCCTACGAGCAGTACTTC. Protein sequence: CASSSLFRTSGRPSSYEQYF.

This clonotype appeared many times. This chain links TRBV7-9 with TRBJ2-5, with D possibly matching TRBD1 (5 bases). Germline V gives CDR1 SEHNR, CDR2 FQNEAQ (reference sequence). The V end lost 4 bases, the J end lost 5 bases, and 17 bases lay between the germline ends. This CDR3 region has 15 residues. In nucleotides, the CDR3 is TGTGCCAGCAGCTCCGGACCGTGGGGCAGGGAGACCCAGTACTTC. It translates to CASSSGPWGRETQYF.

This clonotype was seen repeatedly, ten times or more. V and J are TRBV12-3 or TRBV12-4 and TRBJ2-2; 8 positions agree with TRBD1. Germline trimming cut 3 bases from V and 5 bases from J; bases unmatched to any gene: 8. The CDR3 length is 16 residues. For the CDR3, the DNA is TGTGCCAGCAGTTTTTATGGCAGGGGGCTAACCGGGGAGCTGTTTTTT. It codes for CASSFYGRGLTGELFF.

This clonotype was seen ten or more times. The chain is built from TRBV29-1 and TRBJ2-5; 7 positions match TRBD1. The CDR3 is made up of 11 amino acids. Germline trimming cut 6 bases from V and 5 bases from J; bases unmatched to any gene: 3. CDR1 is SQVTM, CDR2 ANQGSEA, per germline. As DNA, the CDR3 is TGCAGCGTGACAGGGATGGAGACCCAGTACTTC. Translated, it gives CSVTGMETQYF.

This clonotype was counted ten times or more. The V call is TRBV5-1, the J call TRBJ2-2; a possible D gene is TRBD1 (6 bases). The CDR3 loop spans 15 amino acids. V shed 3 bases and J shed 3 bases, with 12 bases lying between them. CDR1 is SGHRS and CDR2 is YFSETQ in the germline V gene. For the CDR3, the DNA is TGCGCCAGCAGCTCAACAGGGCGGTACACCGGGGAGCTGTTTTTT. Its protein product is CASSSTGRYTGELFF.

The chain has TRBV28 and TRBJ1-5; D remains unclear. The CDR3 is 11 residues long. Looked up from germline, CDR1 is MDHEN and CDR2 is SYDVKM. Trimming cost V 7 bases and J 1 base, with 2 bases left between them. The CDR3 sequence: CASTSNQPQHF. CDR3 sequence (DNA): TGTGCCAGCACGAGCAATCAGCCCCAGCATTTT.

This clonotype was seen many times. The V gene is TRBV12-3 or TRBV12-4, the J gene TRBJ2-7; 11 bases are a match to TRBD2. The CDR3 has 15 amino acids. After removal of 8 bases from V and 7 bases from J, the junction contained 13 bases not matched to a gene. The CDR3 DNA follows: TGTGCCAGCTCTTGGGGACTAGCGGACGTCTGGGAGCAGTACGTC. Amino acid sequence: CASSWGLADVWEQYV.

The CDR3 DNA reads as TGTGCCAGCAGCGTAGACGGCGCCTACCCCTACGAGCAGTACTTC. Protein sequence: CASSVDGAYPYEQYF. The chain uses TRBV9 and TRBJ2-7; D unclear. Between the trimmed V and J ends, which lost 0 bases and 2 bases, there was a span of 12 bases. The CDR3 contains 15 residues. Germline-derived CDR1 and CDR2 are SGDLS and YYNGEE.

In its sample, this clonotype was seen a few times. The chain recombines TRBV27 with TRBJ2-7, with D possibly being TRBD2 (5 bases). The CDR3 length is 14 residues. Germline loops: CDR1 MNHEY, CDR2 SMNVEV (reference sequence). The V end lost 4 bases, the J end lost 1 base, and 11 bases lay between the germline ends. CDR3 DNA sequence: TGTGCCAGCAGTTCGAGGGTTTGGTCCTACGAGCAGTACTTC. It encodes CASSSRVWSYEQYF.

The table lists this clonotype with many counts. The chain carries TRBV5-5 and TRBJ2-1; a weak D match, TRBD2 (5 bases). The CDR3 consists of 13 residues. Germline V gene data show CDR1 as SGHKS and CDR2 as YYEKEE (reference sequence). V lost 0 bases and J 7 bases, leaving 8 bases between the germline ends. CDR3 region: CASSLERRNEQFF. In nucleotides, the CDR3 is TGTGCCAGCAGCTTGGAGCGGAGGAATGAGCAGTTCTTC.

This clonotype was counted ten times or more. V is TRBV10-3 and J is TRBJ2-5; D could derive from TRBD1 or TRBD2 (5 bases each). Germline lookup yields CDR1 ENHRY and CDR2 SYGVKD. This CDR3 is built from 14 residues. Trimming took off 10 bases at V and 4 bases at J, with 19 bases between the two ends. The CDR3 DNA is TGTGCCACCAGGCCCCTGGGGGTGGGAGAGACCCAGTACTTC. Translating it yields CATRPLGVGETQYF.

This clonotype was recorded a few times. The V gene is TRBV7-2, the J gene TRBJ2-4, with D possibly matching TRBD1 (6 bases). CDR1 is SGHTA and CDR2 is FQGNSA in the germline V gene. This CDR3 is 16 amino acids long. V shed 7 bases and J shed 7 bases, with 23 bases lying between them. The CDR3 coding sequence is TGTGCCAGCACTTTACTAAATCCAGGGGCCGGCAACATTCAGTACTTC. Its protein product is CASTLLNPGAGNIQYF.

Many counts were recorded for this clonotype. The V call is TRBV20-1, the J call TRBJ2-2, with D unclear. The ends were cut back, 1 base at V and 3 bases at J, with 12 bases in the middle. This CDR3 is 15 amino acids long. CDR1 DFQATT and CDR2 SNEGSKA come from the germline V gene (reference sequence). This CDR3 is CSARVRDKHTGELFF. The CDR3 nucleotides are TGCAGTGCTAGAGTACGCGACAAACACACCGGGGAGCTGTTTTTT.

This clonotype came up a few times. This chain connects TRBV6-1 to TRBJ2-3; 11 positions agree with TRBD2. With 6 bases clipped from V and 2 bases from J, the junction kept 1 base outside the gene matches. This CDR3 is 14 amino acids long. CDR1 and CDR2 (germline): MNHNS, SASEGT. CDR3 sequence reads: CASRLAGVTDTQYF. The CDR3 nucleotides read TGTGCCAGCAGACTAGCGGGGGTCACAGATACGCAGTATTTT.

The gene calls are TRBV4-1 and TRBJ2-3; 7 bases agree with TRBD1. Trimming at V came to 1 base and at J to 4 bases, leaving 8 bases not matched to a gene. Germline CDR1 is MGHRA and CDR2 is YSYEKL. The length of the CDR3 is 16 residues. Written as DNA, the CDR3 is TGCGCCAGCAGCCAAGGTTGGGGGCAGGGGGCAGATACGCAGTATTTT. This gives the protein CASSQGWGQGADTQYF.

This clonotype occurred many times. This chain uses TRBV20-1 with TRBJ2-1; D may be TRBD2 (6 bases). Germline CDR1 and CDR2: DFQATT and SNEGSKA (reference sequence). V was trimmed by 4 bases and J by 0 bases, leaving 13 bases between them. The length of the CDR3 is 15 residues. CDR3 nucleotide sequence: TGCAGTGCTACGGGGGAACGGAGCTCCTACAATGAGCAGTTCTTC. Protein sequence: CSATGERSSYNEQFF.

This clonotype was found a few times. This chain links TRBV5-1 with TRBJ1-1; TRBD1 matches at 7 bases. Germline V gene lookup returns CDR1 SGHRS and CDR2 YFSETQ. The CDR3 consists of 14 residues. Trimming removed 7 bases from V and 6 bases from J; junction bases left unmatched: 12. The CDR3 sequence is CASLSDTGAAEAFF. The CDR3 DNA reads as TGCGCCAGCTTGTCAGATACAGGGGCTGCTGAAGCTTTCTTT.

The rearrangement links TRBV6-2 or TRBV6-3 to TRBJ2-1; TRBD2 might be the D (6 bases). This CDR3 comprises 15 residues. Per germline, CDR1 MNHEY and CDR2 SVGEGT. Trimming took off 2 bases at V and 6 bases at J, with 14 bases between the two ends. This chain's CDR3 is CASSYNSGTANEQFF. CDR3 DNA: TGTGCCAGCAGTTACAATAGCGGAACGGCCAATGAGCAGTTCTTC.

The sample holds many counts of this clonotype. This chain uses TRBV9 with TRBJ2-3; D unclear. V was pared by 0 bases and J by 1 base, with 9 bases between. CDR1 SGDLS and CDR2 YYNGEE come from the germline V gene. The CDR3 is made up of 15 amino acids. Written as DNA, the CDR3 is TGTGCCAGCAGCGTAGCGGTCCGGGGCACAGATACGCAGTATTTT. Residues: CASSVAVRGTDTQYF.

This chain connects TRBV18 to TRBJ1-5; 7 bases map to TRBD1. Germline lookup yields CDR1 KGHSH and CDR2 LQKENI. Trimming cost V 2 bases and J 5 bases; bases outside gene matches: 3. The CDR3 is 14 amino acids. As DNA, the CDR3 is TGTGCCAGCTCACCATTTGGACAGGATCAGCCCCAGCATTTT. Residues: CASSPFGQDQPQHF.

This chain uses TRBV7-3 with TRBJ2-1; 9 bases align to TRBD2. With V trimmed by 1 base and J by 4 bases, 5 bases remained unmatched. The CDR3 loop spans 16 amino acids. Germline CDR1 SGHTA, CDR2 FQGTGA. The DNA of the CDR3 is TGTGCCAGCAGCTTAAGACTAGCGGATAGGTACAATGAGCAGTTCTTC. It yields the protein CASSLRLADRYNEQFF.

This chain links TRBV2 with TRBJ2-3; D possibly corresponds to TRBD2 (6 bases). Germline loops: CDR1 SNHLY, CDR2 FYNNEI. V was trimmed by 3 bases and J by 4 bases, leaving 14 bases between them. This CDR3 region has 15 residues. The CDR3 sequence is CASSDPAGYSDTQYF. In DNA, the CDR3 is TGTGCCAGCAGTGACCCGGCGGGATATTCAGATACGCAGTATTTT.

The table lists this clonotype with many counts. The gene calls are TRBV5-1 and TRBJ1-2; possible D gene TRBD1, 5 bases. Trimming stripped 2 bases from V and 7 bases from J, with 12 bases between. This CDR3 comprises 13 residues. Germline CDR1 reads SGHRS; CDR2 reads YFSETQ. In DNA form, the CDR3 reads TGCGCCAGCAGCTTCTCCGGGGCCGGTGGCTACACCTTC. Its protein product is CASSFSGAGGYTF.

This clonotype came up many times. V usage is TRBV6-5 and J usage is TRBJ1-1, with D maybe TRBD1 (6 bases). Germline values: CDR1 MNHEY, CDR2 SVGAGI. V was trimmed by 6 bases and J by 0 bases, leaving 11 bases between them. The length of the CDR3 is 14 residues. The DNA for the CDR3 is TGTGCCAGCAGCTCACAGGGACTGAACACTGAAGCTTTCTTT. Its protein is CASSSQGLNTEAFF.

This clonotype was detected a few times. V usage is TRBV4-1 and J usage is TRBJ2-5; 10 bases fit TRBD1. CDR1 is MGHRA and CDR2 is YSYEKL in the germline V gene. J was trimmed by 4 bases and V by 3 bases; bases with no gene match: 5. The CDR3 loop spans 15 amino acids. This CDR3 reads CASSHYRDRGETQYF. CDR3 in DNA: TGCGCCAGCAGCCACTACCGGGACAGGGGAGAGACCCAGTACTTC.

Ten or more counts support this clonotype. The chain recombines TRBV24-1 with TRBJ1-5; D is perhaps TRBD1 (5 bases). V was trimmed by 3 bases and J by 2 bases, leaving 13 bases between them. Germline CDR1 reads KGHDR; CDR2 reads SFDVKD. The CDR3 totals 16 residues. The CDR3 region has the DNA TGTGCCACCAGTGATCCGAAGGCGGGGGGCAATCAGCCCCAGCATTTT. Amino acid sequence: CATSDPKAGGNQPQHF.

Ten or more counts support this clonotype. This chain links TRBV3-1 with TRBJ1-6, with 7 bases aligning to TRBD1. The CDR3 is made up of 15 amino acids. Looked up from germline, CDR1 is LGHDT and CDR2 is YNNKEL (reference sequence). The V and J ends lost 4 bases and 8 bases, in that order; junction bases with no gene match: 8. The DNA for the CDR3 is TGTGCCAGCAGCCTGAACAGGGGACAGCATTCACCCCTCCACTTT. Protein: CASSLNRGQHSPLHF.

This clonotype appeared many times. The V and J genes are TRBV20-1 and TRBJ2-3; D is possibly TRBD2 (5 bases). V was pared by 2 bases and J by 0 bases, with 6 bases between. The CDR3 sequence is 13 residues long. CDR1 is DFQATT, CDR2 SNEGSKA, per germline (reference sequence). This CDR3 is CSARRTSTDTQYF. CDR3 coding DNA: TGCAGTGCTAGAAGGACTAGCACAGATACGCAGTATTTT.

This clonotype has only a few counts. The rearrangement joins TRBV5-1 to TRBJ2-2; 7 positions agree with TRBD2. There are 15 residues in the CDR3. Germline V gene sequence: CDR1 SGHRS, CDR2 YFSETQ. Unmatched junction bases numbered 7, after V lost 7 bases and J lost 1 base. CDR3 in amino acids: CASYFERGNTGELFF. DNA for the CDR3: TGCGCCAGCTACTTCGAGCGGGGGAACACCGGGGAGCTGTTTTTT.

This clonotype has at least ten counts. This chain joins TRBV5-1 and TRBJ2-5; TRBD1 matches at 7 bases. There are 14 residues in the CDR3. J gave up 0 bases and V 4 bases, and 3 bases lay outside the gene matches. Germline V gene sequence: CDR1 SGHRS, CDR2 YFSETQ. The CDR3 DNA reads TGCGCCAGCAGCCCTACAGGGGACCAAGAGACCCAGTACTTC. It yields the protein CASSPTGDQETQYF.